The present entry profiles one T cell receptor beta chain with its context. Antigen unknown. The data derive from a study of cytomegalovirus exposure and HLA in healthy donors. Study as a whole: The roughly 120 validation repertoires matched the roughly 700 first-cohort repertoires in platform, a later analysis reported. Findings and limits, study-wide: CMV antigen specificity of three CMV-associated chains was confirmed in vitro.

Sequenced by immunoSEQ multiplex PCR; TCRdb stores in-frame clones only, minus some. In the table there are 100,000 to 150,000 clones, roughly 87% of which are singletons. This clonotype originated in a woman aged 18 to 35 in good health and CMV-seronegative. Sequencing was done on a sample of PBMCs.

The CDR3 loop reads CAALGLAGETQYF. As DNA, the CDR3 is TGTGCCGCCCTCGGACTAGCGGGAGAGACCCAGTACTTC. The chain couples TRBV6-1 to TRBJ2-5, with 11 bases identical to TRBD2. The CDR3 extends over 13 amino acids. Germline CDR1 reads MNHNS; CDR2 reads SASEGT. With V trimmed by 11 bases and J by 4 bases, 6 bases remained unmatched.